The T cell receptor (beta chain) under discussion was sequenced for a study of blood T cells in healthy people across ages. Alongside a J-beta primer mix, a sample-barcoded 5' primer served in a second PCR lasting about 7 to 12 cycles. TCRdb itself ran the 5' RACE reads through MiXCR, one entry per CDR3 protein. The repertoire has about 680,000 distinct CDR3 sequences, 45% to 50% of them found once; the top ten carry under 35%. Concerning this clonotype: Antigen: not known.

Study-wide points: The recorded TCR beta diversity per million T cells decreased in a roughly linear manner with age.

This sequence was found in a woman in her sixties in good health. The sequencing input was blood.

CDR3 DNA sequence: TGTGCCAGCAGTTCCCCTCCGCGGTCCTACGAGCAGTACTTC. Translating it yields CASSSPPRSYEQYF. J is TRBJ2-7 and V is TRBV27, with D uncertain. Per the germline V gene, CDR1 is MNHEY and CDR2 is SMNVEV (reference sequence). The CDR3 spans 14 residues. V was trimmed by 4 bases and J by 1 base, leaving 11 bases between them.